These 28 T cell receptor beta chains were sequenced from one sample in a study of blood T cell repertoires in COVID-19. Assay: immunoSEQ multiplex PCR; the TCRdb copy retains only in-frame clones and omits some. Among roughly 58,000 clones listed, more than 55% were seen once. Material: PBMCs or T cells enriched from blood (not recorded which). The receptors come from a woman in her sixties who had been exposed to COVID-19.

The J gene is TRBJ2-1, the V gene TRBV11-2; D possibly corresponds to TRBD2 (6 bases). Trimming removed 0 bases from V and 0 bases from J, with 6 bases in between. This CDR3 contains 15 residues. CDR1 and CDR2 from the germline V gene are SGHAT and FQNNGV. The DNA of the CDR3 is TGTGCCAGCAGCTTAGACGGGAGCTCCTACAATGAGCAGTTCTTC. As protein: CASSLDGSSYNEQFF.

This chain links TRBV28 with TRBJ2-3, with 8 positions matching TRBD2. Per the germline V gene, CDR1 is MDHEN and CDR2 is SYDVKM. The J segment lost 2 bases and the V segment lost 6 bases, leaving 4 bases of the junction unmatched. This CDR3 has 14 residues. Written as DNA, the CDR3 is TGTGCCAGCAGAGGACTAGCCCCCACAGATACGCAGTATTTT. It specifies CASRGLAPTDTQYF.

The chain has TRBV18 and TRBJ1-1, with D possibly matching TRBD1 (5 bases). The CDR3 has 14 amino acids. CDR1 is KGHSH and CDR2 is LQKENI in the germline V gene. V lost 5 bases and J 1 base, leaving 11 bases between the germline ends. The CDR3 is CASSSLDTNTEAFF. CDR3 coding DNA: TGTGCCAGCTCATCGTTGGACACGAACACTGAAGCTTTCTTT. The full variable domain, completed using reference TRBV18 and TRBJ1-1, is NAGVMQNPRHLVRRRGQEARLRCSPMKGHSHVYWYRQLPEEGLKFMVYLQKENIIDESGMPKERFSAEFPKEGPSILRIQQVVRGDSAAYFCASSSLDTNTEAFFGQGTRLTVV.

The V gene is TRBV5-4, the J gene TRBJ2-4; the D is unclear. V lost 1 base and J 5 bases, leaving 7 bases between the germline ends. In germline, CDR1 is SGHNT, CDR2 YYREEE (reference sequence). The CDR3 covers 13 residues. DNA for the CDR3: TGTGCCAGCAGCTTGAACAGCCAAAACATTCAGTACTTC. Protein: CASSLNSQNIQYF. Full variable domain (remainder filled in from reference TRBV5-4 and TRBJ2-4): ETGVTQSPTHLIKTRGQQVTLRCSSQSGHNTVSWYQQALGQGPQFIFQYYREEENGRGNFPPRFSGLQFPNYSSELNVNALELDDSALYLCASSLNSQNIQYFGAGTRLSVL.

This rearrangement joins TRBV7-9 to TRBJ1-1; D remains ambiguous. The CDR3 consists of 14 residues. CDR1 is SEHNR and CDR2 is FQNEAQ in the germline V gene (reference sequence). Trimming took off 0 bases at V and 1 base at J, with 6 bases between the two ends. DNA for the CDR3: TGTGCCAGCAGCTTAGCGCGAGGGAACACTGAAGCTTTCTTT. Residues: CASSLARGNTEAFF.

This clone was seen a single time. This chain connects TRBV10-3 to TRBJ2-1, with 8 positions matching TRBD2. Germline CDR1 and CDR2: ENHRY and SYGVKD. V was clipped by 0 bases and J by 4 bases; unmatched bases: 2. This CDR3 is 15 amino acids long. Here the CDR3 reads CAISESGGGYNEQFF. The CDR3 bases are TGTGCCATCAGTGAGTCGGGCGGGGGGTACAATGAGCAGTTCTTC.

With regard to this clone: Different DNA sequences within this sample yield the same CDR3. The gene calls are TRBV7-2 and TRBJ2-7; TRBD1 might be the D (6 bases). With 0 bases removed from V and 5 bases from J, the gap between germline ends came to 11 bases. Germline CDR1 is SGHTA and CDR2 is FQGNSA. This CDR3 spans 14 amino acids. The CDR3 sequence is CASSLAAGANEQYF. Written as DNA, the CDR3 is TGTGCCAGCAGCTTAGCGGCAGGGGCGAACGAGCAGTACTTC.

The chain recombines TRBV27 with TRBJ2-7, with D perhaps TRBD1 (6 bases). The CDR3 length is 15 residues. The ends were cut back, 5 bases at V and 2 bases at J, with 16 bases in the middle. Germline-derived CDR1 and CDR2 are MNHEY and SMNVEV (reference sequence). CDR3 loop: CASSLRTDITYEQYF. The CDR3 DNA reads as TGTGCCAGCAGTCTACGGACAGACATAACCTACGAGCAGTACTTC.

The chain has TRBV6-5 and TRBJ2-7; 9 bases fit TRBD1. V shed 5 bases and J 1 base; nucleotides not matched to a gene: 6. Per the germline V gene, CDR1 is MNHEY and CDR2 is SVGAGI. The CDR3 is made up of 15 amino acids. The CDR3 sequence is CASSTQTGGSYEQYF. In DNA, the CDR3 is TGTGCCAGCAGTACGCAGACAGGGGGATCCTACGAGCAGTACTTC.

The chain employs TRBV3-1 (or the pseudogene TRBV3-2) and TRBJ2-2; D possibly corresponds to TRBD2 (6 bases). Trimming removed 0 bases at V and 5 bases at J, with 10 bases between. There are 15 residues in the CDR3. CDR1 LGHDT and CDR2 YNNKEL come from the germline V gene (reference sequence). CDR3 amino acids: CASSQDRRGTGELFF. The CDR3 nucleotides are TGTGCCAGCAGCCAAGATCGGAGGGGAACCGGGGAGCTGTTTTTT.

The chain has TRBV30 and TRBJ1-4, with D perhaps TRBD1 (5 bases). CDR1 GTSNPN and CDR2 SVGIG come from the germline V gene (reference sequence). V was shortened by 4 bases and J by 4 bases, with 16 bases between the two germline ends. The CDR3 length is 15 residues. CDR3 amino acids: CAWIARGTGNEKLFF. The DNA of the CDR3 is TGTGCCTGGATTGCGCGGGGGACGGGTAATGAAAAACTGTTTTTT.

This clone has just a few counts. This chain connects TRBV7-3 to TRBJ2-3, with a weak D call TRBD2 (5 bases). The CDR3 is made up of 17 amino acids. CDR1 and CDR2 from the germline V gene are SGHTA and FQGTGA. Trimming stripped 0 bases from V and 2 bases from J, with 15 bases between. The CDR3 is CASSLTGFGGITDTQYF. The CDR3 nucleotides are TGTGCCAGCAGCTTAACGGGGTTCGGAGGTATCACAGATACGCAGTATTTT.

V and J are TRBV3-1 (or the pseudogene TRBV3-2) and TRBJ2-1, with a tentative D call TRBD1 (5 bases). Germline V gives CDR1 LGHDT, CDR2 YNNKEL (reference sequence). CDR3 length: 14 amino acids. Trimming shortened V by 4 bases and J by 7 bases, and 14 bases separated the two germline ends. In DNA, the CDR3 is TGTGCCAGCAGCCCCGCCAGGGCCCGTAATGAGCAGTTCTTC. Residues: CASSPARARNEQFF.

The V call is TRBV14, the J call TRBJ1-1; D remains unclear. The germline V gene encodes CDR1 SGHDN and CDR2 FVKESK. This CDR3 is 14 amino acids long. V dropped 3 bases and J dropped 5 bases, with 13 bases sitting between them. The CDR3 loop reads CASSQRAIGTEAFF. The CDR3 nucleotides read TGTGCCAGCAGCCAGAGGGCTATCGGAACTGAAGCTTTCTTT.

This clone was observed at least ten times. This rearrangement joins TRBV5-1 to TRBJ2-3; weak D call: TRBD1 (5 bases). The germline gives CDR1 SGHRS, CDR2 YFSETQ. V was pared by 1 base and J by 2 bases, with 8 bases between. The CDR3 runs to 14 residues. CDR3 sequence reads: CASSLRQSTDTQYF. The CDR3 nucleotides are TGCGCCAGCAGCTTGCGACAGTCCACAGATACGCAGTATTTT. The whole variable domain, remainder taken from reference TRBV5-1 and TRBJ2-3, is KAGVTQTPRYLIKTRGQQVTLSCSPISGHRSVSWYQQTPGQGLQFLFEYFSETQRNKGNFPGRFSGRQFSNSRSEMNVSTLELGDSALYLCASSLRQSTDTQYFGPGTRLTVL.

The chain combines TRBV7-9 with TRBJ2-7; 9 bases match TRBD1. J was trimmed by 5 bases and V by 5 bases; bases with no gene match: 4. The CDR3 has 13 amino acids. The germline V gene has CDR1 SEHNR and CDR2 FQNEAQ (reference sequence). The CDR3 region has the DNA TGTGCCAGCAGCCCGGGACAGGGCAACGAGCAGTACTTC. As protein: CASSPGQGNEQYF.

J is TRBJ2-5 and V is TRBV4-1, with 8 bases identical to TRBD2. The junction had 5 bases not matched to a gene; V was cut back by 1 base and J by 4 bases. The germline V gene has CDR1 MGHRA and CDR2 YSYEKL. There are 15 residues in the CDR3. The CDR3 coding sequence is TGCGCCAGCAGCCAAGGTGGGGCGGGGGGAGAGACCCAGTACTTC. The encoded protein is CASSQGGAGGETQYF.

The chain uses TRBV6-1 and TRBJ1-5; the match to TRBD1 covers 11 bases. CDR1 is MNHNS, CDR2 SASEGT, per germline. The length of the CDR3 is 16 residues. V shed 4 bases, J shed 2 bases, and the junction held 4 bases outside the gene matches. The CDR3 region has the DNA TGTGCCAGCAGTGCCGGGACAGGGGGTGGCAATCAGCCCCAGCATTTT. Its translation is CASSAGTGGGNQPQHF.

Of note for this clone: Germline and junction disagree at one end, which may indicate a read error. The V call is TRBV11-2, the J call TRBJ1-2; TRBD1 agrees at 7 bases. Germline lookup yields CDR1 SGHAT and CDR2 FQNNGV. The CDR3 totals 14 residues. CDR3 sequence: CASSFPGQRGRVAF. The CDR3, as DNA: TGTGCCAGCAGCTTCCCGGGACAAAGGGGGCGGGTGGCCTTC.

DNA of the CDR3: TGCGCCAGCAGCTCACTAGCGGTCGGAGATACGCAGTATTTT. Its protein is CASSSLAVGDTQYF. V and J are TRBV5-1 and TRBJ2-3; 8 nucleotides align to TRBD2. Germline V lookup: CDR1 SGHRS, CDR2 YFSETQ. The CDR3 loop spans 14 amino acids. V dropped 3 bases and J dropped 5; count of bases not matched to a gene: 5.

The rearrangement joins TRBV6-5 to TRBJ1-2, with 8 bases that match TRBD1. The ends lost 2 bases at V and 6 bases at J; junction bases unmatched: 5. This CDR3 has 14 residues. The germline V gene encodes CDR1 MNHEY and CDR2 SVGAGI. The CDR3 spells CASSYTDRANGYTF. The DNA of the CDR3 is TGTGCCAGCAGTTACACGGACAGGGCTAATGGCTACACCTTC.

The gene calls are TRBV5-1 and TRBJ2-3; TRBD2 is a possible D gene (6 bases). Trimming took off 0 bases at V and 0 bases at J, with 11 bases between the two ends. The CDR3 loop spans 16 amino acids. Per the germline V gene, CDR1 is SGHRS and CDR2 is YFSETQ. The CDR3 loop is CASSLAGDPSTDTQYF. DNA for the CDR3: TGCGCCAGCAGCTTGGCGGGGGACCCAAGCACAGATACGCAGTATTTT.

This clone was seen only a few times. This chain joins TRBV20-1 and TRBJ1-1; D perhaps matches TRBD1 (6 bases). Germline V gene data show CDR1 as DFQATT and CDR2 as SNEGSKA (reference sequence). With 3 bases removed from V and 3 bases from J, the gap between germline ends came to 17 bases. The CDR3 loop spans 15 amino acids. The CDR3: CSASYLWGRDTEAFF. DNA of the CDR3: TGCAGTGCTAGTTATTTATGGGGGCGGGACACTGAAGCTTTCTTT.

The CDR3 protein is CASSVIQTLTDTQYF. CDR3 DNA sequence: TGTGCCAGCAGTGTGATACAGACCCTCACAGATACGCAGTATTTT. This sequence joins TRBV28 and TRBJ2-3; D remains ambiguous. The CDR3 runs to 15 residues. Germline loops: CDR1 MDHEN, CDR2 SYDVKM. Deletions cut 5 bases from V and 2 bases from J, with 14 bases between.

The chain carries TRBV5-1 and TRBJ2-7, with TRBD1 identical over 7 bases. V lost 4 bases to trimming and J lost 3 bases; unmatched junction nucleotides: 7. Germline V CDR1 and CDR2: SGHRS, YFSETQ. This CDR3 region has 14 residues. This CDR3 is CASSTTGWDYEQYF. CDR3 nucleotide sequence: TGCGCCAGCAGCACGACAGGGTGGGACTACGAGCAGTACTTC.

The V gene is TRBV19, the J gene TRBJ1-3, with 10 bases lining up with TRBD1. The germline V gene encodes CDR1 LNHDA and CDR2 SQIVND (reference sequence). The CDR3 has 13 residues. The trim removed 6 bases at V and 7 bases at J, leaving 3 bases unmatched. The CDR3 reads CASSGTGVNTIYF. In nucleotides, the CDR3 is TGTGCCAGTAGCGGGACAGGGGTCAACACCATATATTTT.

The chain joins TRBV27 to TRBJ2-3, with a weak D call TRBD1 (5 bases). Germline values: CDR1 MNHEY, CDR2 SMNVEV (reference sequence). The V end was cut by 5 bases, the J end by 7 bases, with 13 bases between. This CDR3 region has 13 residues. The CDR3 spells CASSPPQENTQYF. DNA for the CDR3: TGTGCCAGCAGTCCCCCACAGGAAAATACGCAGTATTTT.

CDR3 in amino acids: CASSLESGMPTGELFF. CDR3 nucleotide sequence: TGCGCCAGCAGCTTGGAGAGCGGGATGCCCACCGGGGAGCTGTTTTTT. This chain uses TRBV5-1 with TRBJ2-2; the match to TRBD2 covers 7 bases. The CDR3 has 16 amino acids. Losses at the gene ends were 0 bases for V and 4 bases for J; bases not matched to a gene: 6. From germline, CDR1 is SGHRS and CDR2 YFSETQ.